The next 28 T cell receptor beta chains were all read from a single sample in a study of T cell responses to AZD1222 COVID-19 vaccine. Here immunoSEQ multiplex PCR was the method, and the copy in TCRdb shows in-frame clones only, minus some. The sample shows tens of thousands of clones, 85% of them seen only once. Specimen: peripheral blood, collected 28 days after the second AZD1222 dose. These receptors were collected from an adult who received the AZD1222 COVID-19 vaccine.

The gene calls are TRBV5-1 and TRBJ2-7; D is possibly TRBD2 (6 bases). The CDR3 totals 15 residues. CDR1 is SGHRS and CDR2 is YFSETQ in the germline V gene. V was clipped by 0 bases and J by 7 bases, with 17 bases between them. CDR3 region: CASSLASSGLGEQYF. In nucleotides, the CDR3 is TGCGCCAGCAGCTTGGCCTCCAGCGGGTTGGGAGAGCAGTACTTC.

The gene calls are TRBV2 and TRBJ2-3, with D unclear. Germline assignment: CDR1 SNHLY and CDR2 FYNNEI. V gave up 7 bases and J gave up 6 bases, with 11 bases separating them. The CDR3 has 12 amino acids. CDR3 loop: CASTPGVDTQYF. CDR3 DNA: TGTGCCAGCACCCCTGGGGTGGATACGCAGTATTTT.

V usage is TRBV16 and J usage is TRBJ2-1; TRBD1 matches 11 bases. The V segment lost 5 bases and the J segment 14 bases; nucleotides outside the gene matches: 5. The CDR3 contains 12 residues. CDR1 and CDR2 (germline): KGHSY, FQNENV. The CDR3 DNA reads TGTGCCAGCAGCGAAGGGACAGGGGGTGAGTTCTTC. Protein: CASSEGTGGEFF. The whole variable domain, remainder taken from reference TRBV16 and TRBJ2-1, is GEEVAQTPKHLVRGEGQKAKLYCAPIKGHSYVFWYQQVLKNEFKFLISFQNENVFDETGMPKERFSAKCLPNSPCSLEIQATKLEDSAVYFCASSEGTGGEFFGPGTRLTVL.

The chain employs TRBV11-3 and TRBJ1-3, with a possible D match to TRBD1 (6 bases). Germline loops: CDR1 SGHNT, CDR2 YENEEA. The V and J ends lost 3 bases and 4 bases respectively, with 7 bases between them. There are 13 residues in the CDR3. CDR3 sequence reads: CASSLGAGNTIYF. Here the CDR3 DNA reads TGTGCCAGCAGCTTGGGGGCCGGAAACACCATATATTTT.

The V call is TRBV18, the J call TRBJ2-7; 7 bases align to TRBD2. J gave up 0 bases and V 3 bases, and 2 bases lay outside the gene matches. CDR1 KGHSH and CDR2 LQKENI come from the germline V gene. This CDR3 comprises 14 residues. The CDR3 is CASSPLADSYEQYF. DNA for the CDR3: TGTGCCAGCTCACCCCTAGCGGACTCCTACGAGCAGTACTTC.

This chain joins TRBV12-3 or TRBV12-4 and TRBJ2-7, with D possibly being TRBD1 (6 bases). The CDR3 contains 13 residues. V was cut by 6 bases and J by 4 bases, with 13 bases left in between. As DNA, the CDR3 is TGTGCCAGCAGCAGGGGAAGCACGTACGAGCAGTACTTC. Translating it yields CASSRGSTYEQYF.

V is TRBV11-1 and J is TRBJ2-7; D gene ambiguous. The CDR3 is 11 amino acids. Germline values: CDR1 SGHAT, CDR2 FQDESV (reference sequence). V was pared by 4 bases and J by 2 bases, with 3 bases between. CDR3 sequence: CASSSAYEQYF. The CDR3 region has the DNA TGTGCCAGCAGCTCCGCCTACGAGCAGTACTTC.

This rearrangement joins TRBV7-3 to TRBJ2-1; D is uncertain. Germline CDR1 and CDR2: SGHTA and FQGTGA. V lost 5 bases and J 4 bases, leaving 9 bases between the germline ends. The length of the CDR3 is 13 residues. The CDR3 reads CASSHWIYNEQFF. CDR3 nucleotide sequence: TGTGCCAGCAGCCATTGGATATACAATGAGCAGTTCTTC.

The rearrangement links TRBV13 to TRBJ1-1; 8 nucleotides match TRBD1. The CDR3 spans 15 residues. Germline CDR1 and CDR2: PRHDT and FYEKMQ (reference sequence). The junction had 8 bases not matched to a gene; V was cut back by 7 bases and J by 1 base. The CDR3 loop is CASTPPGQGNTEAFF. As DNA, the CDR3 is TGTGCCAGCACCCCCCCCGGACAGGGGAACACTGAAGCTTTCTTT.

The CDR3 DNA follows: TGCGCCAGCAGGACAGGGATGAGTGGCACAGATACGCAGTATTTT. It codes for CASRTGMSGTDTQYF. The genes are TRBV5-1 and TRBJ2-3; 7 bases fit TRBD1. CDR1 and CDR2 (germline): SGHRS, YFSETQ. The CDR3 consists of 15 residues. The J segment lost 1 base and the V segment lost 5 bases, leaving 7 bases of the junction unmatched.

This chain joins TRBV28 and TRBJ1-5; 7 positions match TRBD1. V was clipped by 6 bases and J by 0 bases; unmatched bases: 14. Per the germline V gene, CDR1 is MDHEN and CDR2 is SYDVKM. The CDR3 covers 18 residues. CDR3 loop: CASRGFGGQRDSNQPQHF. For the CDR3, the DNA is TGTGCCAGCAGAGGCTTTGGGGGACAGCGTGATAGCAATCAGCCCCAGCATTTT. The full variable domain, rest sourced from reference TRBV28 and TRBJ1-5, is DVKVTQSSRYLVKRTGEKVFLECVQDMDHENMFWYRQDPGLGLRLIYFSYDVKMKEKGDIPEGYSVSREKKERFSLILESASTNQTSMYLCASRGFGGQRDSNQPQHFGDGTRLSIL.

V usage is TRBV19 and J usage is TRBJ1-5, with a tentative D call TRBD1 (5 bases). The CDR3 is made up of 13 amino acids. Germline V lookup: CDR1 LNHDA, CDR2 SQIVND (reference sequence). V was trimmed by 5 bases and J by 7 bases, leaving 12 bases between them. The CDR3 nucleotides are TGTGCCAGTAGTGTCAGGGTCGCCCAGCCCCAGCATTTT. Its protein is CASSVRVAQPQHF.

This rearrangement joins TRBV5-1 to TRBJ1-3, with D possibly TRBD1 on 5 matching bases. The ends were cut back, 1 base at V and 7 bases at J, with 9 bases in the middle. Per germline, CDR1 SGHRS and CDR2 YFSETQ. This CDR3 is built from 13 residues. In DNA form, the CDR3 reads TGCGCCAGCAGCTTGCCAGGGACTAACACCATATATTTT. As protein: CASSLPGTNTIYF.

This sequence joins TRBV7-2 and TRBJ1-6; unclear D gene. Trimming took 4 bases from V and 13 from J, leaving 11 bases between them. Germline-derived CDR1 and CDR2 are SGHTA and FQGNSA. CDR3 length: 12 residues. This CDR3 reads CASSSGLGPLHF. The CDR3 region has the DNA TGTGCCAGCAGCTCAGGTTTAGGGCCCCTCCACTTT.

This clone was recorded once. The V and J genes are TRBV6-2 or TRBV6-3 and TRBJ1-2; D unresolved. CDR1 and CDR2 (germline): MNHEY, SVGEGT. The CDR3 extends over 15 amino acids. Trimming removed 5 bases from V and 3 bases from J, with 16 bases in between. CDR3 sequence reads: CASSLPYGDYYGYTF. The CDR3, as DNA: TGTGCCAGCAGTCTACCTTACGGTGATTACTATGGCTACACCTTC.

In this sample, this clone turned up once. The chain uses TRBV28 and TRBJ1-6, with 9 nucleotides matching TRBD1. V lost 7 bases, J lost 7 bases, and 5 bases stayed unmatched. CDR1 and CDR2 (germline): MDHEN, SYDVKM. CDR3 length equals 14 residues. CDR3: CASNVGTGNSPLHF. The CDR3 nucleotides read TGTGCCAGCAATGTCGGGACAGGGAATTCACCCCTCCACTTT.

The chain carries TRBV4-2 and TRBJ1-3; weak D call: TRBD1 (5 bases). The CDR3 runs to 15 residues. Between the trimmed V and J ends, which lost 0 bases and 8 bases, there was a span of 14 bases. CDR1 and CDR2 from the germline V gene are LGHNA and YNFKEQ. The CDR3 loop is CASSQDEEGRYTIYF. CDR3 sequence (DNA): TGTGCCAGCAGCCAAGATGAGGAGGGGAGATACACCATATATTTT.

The J gene is TRBJ1-1, the V gene TRBV7-9, with 9 bases that match TRBD1. The CDR3 extends over 15 amino acids. Trimming at V came to 6 bases and at J to 4 bases, leaving 9 bases not matched to a gene. Germline V gene lookup returns CDR1 SEHNR and CDR2 FQNEAQ (reference sequence). The CDR3 sequence is CASRPLQGARTEAFF. The DNA for the CDR3 is TGTGCCAGCAGACCCCTACAGGGGGCACGCACTGAAGCTTTCTTT.

The chain uses TRBV7-8 and TRBJ2-1; 7 nucleotides line up with TRBD2. The CDR3 consists of 15 residues. J was trimmed by 0 bases and V by 6 bases; bases with no gene match: 5. CDR1 SGHVS and CDR2 FQNEAQ come from the germline V gene. The CDR3 DNA sequence: TGTGCCAGCAGAGCCTCTAGCGGCTCCTACAATGAGCAGTTCTTC. Translation: CASRASSGSYNEQFF.

The rearrangement joins TRBV6-5 to TRBJ2-5, with D uncertain. CDR3 length: 14 amino acids. Germline-derived CDR1 and CDR2 are MNHEY and SVGAGI. The germline V and J ends were trimmed by 3 bases and 0 bases, with 8 bases remaining between them. The CDR3 coding sequence is TGTGCCAGCAGTTATCGGCACGACCAAGAGACCCAGTACTTC. Residues: CASSYRHDQETQYF.

This clone was picked up one time. The V call is TRBV24-1, the J call TRBJ2-5; 14 bases agree with TRBD2. CDR1 KGHDR and CDR2 SFDVKD come from the germline V gene. Losses at the gene ends were 7 bases for V and 4 bases for J; bases not matched to a gene: 4. The length of the CDR3 is 15 residues. CDR3 sequence reads: CATSLGLAGGETQYF. In DNA form, the CDR3 reads TGTGCCACCAGCCTTGGACTAGCGGGAGGAGAGACCCAGTACTTC.

The V call is TRBV10-3, the J call TRBJ2-7, with 11 bases identical to TRBD2. The CDR3 is 15 residues long. Trimming removed 6 bases from V and 0 bases from J; junction bases left unmatched: 4. Germline V gene lookup returns CDR1 ENHRY and CDR2 SYGVKD. The CDR3 region is CAIRQTSGGSYEQYF. DNA of the CDR3: TGTGCCATCAGGCAAACTAGCGGGGGCTCCTACGAGCAGTACTTC.

The gene calls are TRBV6-2 or TRBV6-3 and TRBJ2-5, with a possible D match to TRBD1 (5 bases). The CDR3 runs 16 residues. Looked up from germline, CDR1 is MNHEY and CDR2 is SVGEGT. Trimming pared 5 bases from V and 2 bases from J, leaving 18 bases between. CDR3 DNA: TGTGCCAGCAGTCCCCGCTCAGACAGCCCTCAAGAGACCCAGTACTTC. Amino acids: CASSPRSDSPQETQYF.

The chain links TRBV4-2 to TRBJ1-2, with D possibly matching TRBD1 (5 bases). CDR1 and CDR2 from the germline V gene are LGHNA and YNFKEQ. This CDR3 has 15 amino acids. The germline V and J ends were trimmed by 0 bases and 1 base, with 9 bases remaining between them. The CDR3 sequence: CASSQEDRLNYGYTF. Here the CDR3 DNA reads TGTGCCAGCAGCCAAGAAGACAGACTTAACTATGGCTACACCTTC.

The CDR3 bases are TGTGCCAGCAGCTTAGGTCCAGCTGGGGCGAATTCACCCCTCCACTTT. Translated, it gives CASSLGPAGANSPLHF. The rearrangement links TRBV11-2 to TRBJ1-6, with a tentative D call TRBD1 (5 bases). The CDR3 is made up of 16 amino acids. V was clipped by 1 base and J by 7 bases, with 14 bases between them. Germline V CDR1 and CDR2: SGHAT, FQNNGV.

The chain employs TRBV7-8 and TRBJ2-1, with D possibly TRBD1 on 6 matching bases. In germline, CDR1 is SGHVS, CDR2 FQNEAQ. Deletions cut 7 bases from V and 2 bases from J, with 12 bases between. The CDR3 contains 14 residues. CDR3 sequence: CASTRTAAYNEQFF. The CDR3 DNA reads TGTGCCAGCACCCGGACAGCTGCCTACAATGAGCAGTTCTTC.

This sequence joins TRBV4-1 and TRBJ2-5; no definite D call. Germline V gene sequence: CDR1 MGHRA, CDR2 YSYEKL. The CDR3 covers 15 residues. V gave up 0 bases and J gave up 4 bases, with 12 bases separating them. The chain's CDR3 is CASSQDRTPLETQYF. The CDR3, as DNA: TGCGCCAGCAGCCAAGATCGGACCCCCCTAGAGACCCAGTACTTC.

The chain carries TRBV7-8 and TRBJ2-7; D is unresolved. Germline values: CDR1 SGHVS, CDR2 FQNEAQ. With 7 bases removed from V and 1 base from J, the gap between germline ends came to 11 bases. CDR3 size: 13 residues. CDR3 DNA: TGTGCCAGCAAACCGGTGAATTCCTACGAGCAGTACTTC. Protein sequence: CASKPVNSYEQYF.